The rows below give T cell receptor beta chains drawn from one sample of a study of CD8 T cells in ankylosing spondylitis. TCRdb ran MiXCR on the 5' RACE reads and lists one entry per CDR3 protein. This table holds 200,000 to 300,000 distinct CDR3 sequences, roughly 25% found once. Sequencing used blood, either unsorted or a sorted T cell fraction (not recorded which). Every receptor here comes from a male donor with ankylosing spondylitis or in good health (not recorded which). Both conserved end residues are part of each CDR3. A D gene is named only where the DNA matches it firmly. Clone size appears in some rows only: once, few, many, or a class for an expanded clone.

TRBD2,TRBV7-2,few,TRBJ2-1,TGTGCCAGCAGGTACGGGACTAGCCAAACCAATGAGCAGTTCTTC,CASRYGTSQTNEQFF
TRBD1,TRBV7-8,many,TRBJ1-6,TGTGCCAGCAGCCCCCAGGGGGCGGGTAATTCACCCCTCCACTTT,CASSPQGAGNSPLHF
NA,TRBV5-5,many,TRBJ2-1,TGTGCCAGCAGGGTCCAGGGCCCTCGGAATGAGCAGTTCTTC,CASRVQGPRNEQFF
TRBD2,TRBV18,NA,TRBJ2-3,TGTGCCAGCTCACCCCAAGCTAGCGGGGTCGATACGCAGTATTTT,CASSPQASGVDTQYF
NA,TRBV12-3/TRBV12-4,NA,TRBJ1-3,TGTGCCAGCAGGCAAGGGGGGGTCTCTGGAAACACCATATATTTT,CASRQGGVSGNTIYF
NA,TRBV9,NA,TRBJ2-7,TGTGCCAGCAGCGCCGGCCAGGGGACCCTGAAATGGTACGAGCAGTACTTC,CASSAGQGTLKWYEQYF
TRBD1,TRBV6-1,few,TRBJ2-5,TGTGCCAGCAGGCCAGACAGGGTTCAAGAGACCCAGTACTTC,CASRPDRVQETQYF
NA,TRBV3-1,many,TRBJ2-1,TGTGCCAGCAGTTCAAACCCCGGGCTGGAGCAGTTCTTC,CASSSNPGLEQFF
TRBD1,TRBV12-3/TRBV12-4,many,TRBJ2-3,TGTGCCAGCAGGGACCGGGACAGGGGGGATTTT,CASRDRDRGDF
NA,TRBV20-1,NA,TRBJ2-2,TGCAGTGCCCCAGAGGGGGTGGGGGTCCCCGGGGAGCTGTTTTTT,CSAPEGVGVPGELFF
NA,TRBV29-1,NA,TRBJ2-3,TGCAGCACTGAATCCGATACGCAGTATTTT,CSTESDTQYF
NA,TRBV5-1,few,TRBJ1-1,TGCGCCAGCAGCTTGGACAGGGAAGACACTGAAGCTTTCTTT,CASSLDREDTEAFF
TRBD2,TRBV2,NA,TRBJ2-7,TGTGCCAGCAGGATCGGACTAGCGAATTACGAGCAGTACTTC,CASRIGLANYEQYF
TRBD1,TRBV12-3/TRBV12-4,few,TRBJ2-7,TGTGCCAGCAGTCTGAGGGGGCCCTACCTTGGTTACGAGCAGTACTTC,CASSLRGPYLGYEQYF
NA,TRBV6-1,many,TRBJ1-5,TGTGCCAGCAGTCCTGTATGGGGACAGCCCCAGCATTTT,CASSPVWGQPQHF
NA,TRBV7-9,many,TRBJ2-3,TGTGCCAGCAGCAACAGACAGGGAGGTACAGATACGCAGTATTTT,CASSNRQGGTDTQYF
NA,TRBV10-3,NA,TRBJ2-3,TGTGCCATCAGTGGGGTATCGAAGCCAGATACGCAGTATTTT,CAISGVSKPDTQYF
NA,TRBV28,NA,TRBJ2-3,TGTGCCAGCAGGCCCGACACCTCGAATACGCAGTATTTT,CASRPDTSNTQYF
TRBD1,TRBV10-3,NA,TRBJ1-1,TGTGCCATCAGTCTCGGGACAGCCAACACTGAAGCTTTCTTT,CAISLGTANTEAFF
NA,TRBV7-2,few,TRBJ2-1,TGTGCCAGCAGCCCGGATAGGGGCAATGAGCAGTTCTTC,CASSPDRGNEQFF
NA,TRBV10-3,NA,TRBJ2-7,TGTGCCATCAGTGGGGCTAGCTTCGCGTACGAGCAGTACTTC,CAISGASFAYEQYF
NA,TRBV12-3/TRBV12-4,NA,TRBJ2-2,TGTGCCATAGGACATCAGGTCGAGCTGTTTTTT,CAIGHQVELFF
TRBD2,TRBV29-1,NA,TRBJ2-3,TGCAGCGTCCGGGGACTAGCGGGGGAGACCACAGATACGCAGTATTTT,CSVRGLAGETTDTQYF
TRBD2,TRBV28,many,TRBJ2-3,TGTGCCAGCAGTTCCCCTGGGGGGGGGTCTATTCCAGATACGCAGTATTTT,CASSSPGGGSIPDTQYF
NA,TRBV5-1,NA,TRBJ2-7,TGCGCCAGCAGCTTGGACGGCGCCTCCTACGAGCAGTACTTC,CASSLDGASYEQYF
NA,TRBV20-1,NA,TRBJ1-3,TGCAGTGCTAGAGAGGCGACAGGTCATGGAAACACCATATATTTT,CSAREATGHGNTIYF
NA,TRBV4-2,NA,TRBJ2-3,TGTGCCAGCAGCCAAGCCCTTCCAGATACGCAGTATTTT,CASSQALPDTQYF
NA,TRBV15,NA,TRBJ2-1,TGTGCCACCAGCAGAGATTCGGATGAGCAGTTCTTC,CATSRDSDEQFF
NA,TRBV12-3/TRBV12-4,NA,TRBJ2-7,TGTGCCAGCACAGTCCCGGGCGAGCAGTACTTC,CASTVPGEQYF
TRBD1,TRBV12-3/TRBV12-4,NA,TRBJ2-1,TGTGCCAGCAGACCACAGGGGGCCAATGAGCAGTTCTTC,CASRPQGANEQFF
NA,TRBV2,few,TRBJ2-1,TGTGCCAGCAGTGGAGGCAGAAGCTCCTACAATGAGCAGTTCTTC,CASSGGRSSYNEQFF
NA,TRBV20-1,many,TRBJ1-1,TGCAGTGCTAGTCAGGCTAGCAACACTGAAGCTTTCTTT,CSASQASNTEAFF
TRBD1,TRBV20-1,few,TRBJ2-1,TGCAGTGCTAATCTTGGACAGGGGGTAGTCAATGAGCAGTTCTTC,CSANLGQGVVNEQFF
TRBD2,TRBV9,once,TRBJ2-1,TGTGCCAGCAGCGCTTTGACTAGCGGGGGTGTGGATGAGCAGTTCTTC,CASSALTSGGVDEQFF
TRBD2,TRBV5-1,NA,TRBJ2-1,TGCGCCAGCAGCCCCGGACTAGCGGGGGATGAGCAGTTCTTC,CASSPGLAGDEQFF
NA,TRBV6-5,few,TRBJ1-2,TGTGCCAGCCGGAGAGGTGACTATGGCTACACCTTC,CASRRGDYGYTF
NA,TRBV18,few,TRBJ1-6,TGTGCCAGCTCATCGGACAGTGTTCGGTCACCCCTCCACTTT,CASSSDSVRSPLHF
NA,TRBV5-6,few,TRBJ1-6,TGTGCCAGCAGCTCCGACGGAAGTAATTCACCCCTCCACTTT,CASSSDGSNSPLHF
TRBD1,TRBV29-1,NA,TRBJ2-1,TGCAGCGTTGGGTTGGGGACAGGGGGCCCAAGCTCCTACAATGAGCAGTTCTTC,CSVGLGTGGPSSYNEQFF
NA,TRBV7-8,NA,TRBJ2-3,TGTGCCAGCAGCTTAGGGCGGGCCTTAGATACGCAGTATTTT,CASSLGRALDTQYF
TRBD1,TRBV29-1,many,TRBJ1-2,TGCAGCGTGTCAACCGGGACAGGGGGAGGAGATGGCTACACCTTC,CSVSTGTGGGDGYTF
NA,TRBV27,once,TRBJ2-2,TGTGCCAGCAGTTTCCGTGGGGGTAGCACCGGGGAGCTGTTTTTT,CASSFRGGSTGELFF